These T cell receptor beta chains were read from a single sample in a study of T cells after yellow fever vaccination. TCRdb reprocessed the 5' RACE reads with MiXCR, giving one entry per CDR3 protein. Found here are 110,000 or so distinct CDR3 sequences, 7.2% of them singletons; the top ten hold around 2.6%. The input for sequencing was CD4+ T cells sorted from PBMCs, taken roughly seven weeks after the first yellow fever vaccination. Receptors were obtained from a man younger than 35 who received the YFV17D yellow fever vaccine. The CDR3 runs from the conserved cysteine through the conserved F or W. D genes are given only for firm matches. Only part of the rows carry a size: once, few, many, or a class if the clone is expanded.

clone size	V gene	J gene	D gene	CDR3 DNA	CDR3 protein
many	TRBV2	TRBJ2-3	-	TGTGCCAGCAGCTACCGGGTCACAGATACGCAGTATTTT	CASSYRVTDTQYF
many	TRBV7-6	TRBJ2-7	TRBD1	TGTGCCAGCAGCTGGGACAGAGGGAACGAGCAGTACTTC	CASSWDRGNEQYF
many	TRBV20-1	TRBJ2-1	-	TGCAGTGCAACCCTAACCCGGGACGGTCTCAATGAGCAGTTCTTC	CSATLTRDGLNEQFF
many	TRBV18	TRBJ2-3	TRBD1	TGTGCCACCTCACCTTTACCAATGGACAGGGGGGTCACAGATACGCAGTATTTT	CATSPLPMDRGVTDTQYF
many	TRBV6-5	TRBJ1-2	TRBD1	TGTGCCAGCAGTTACAGTGGACAGGGTCTATACTATGGCTACACCTTC	CASSYSGQGLYYGYTF
many	TRBV12-5	TRBJ1-3	-	TGTGCTAGTGGTTTGGTACATCTGAGCTCTGGAAACACCATATATTTT	CASGLVHLSSGNTIYF
many	TRBV7-2	TRBJ2-1	TRBD2	TGTGCCAGCAGCTATAGCGGGGGCGACAATGAGCAGTTCTTC	CASSYSGGDNEQFF
many	TRBV5-1	TRBJ2-1	TRBD2	TGCGCCAGCAGCTTGAACGGGGGGACTATCTACAATGAGCAGTTCTTC	CASSLNGGTIYNEQFF
many	TRBV11-2	TRBJ1-2	-	TGTGCCAGCAGCTGGGCTAACTATGGCTACACCTTC	CASSWANYGYTF
many	TRBV25-1	TRBJ1-1	-	TGTGCCAGCAGTGAGGGGGATCCGGGCCCTCTGAACACTGAAGCTTTCTTT	CASSEGDPGPLNTEAFF
many	TRBV6-6	TRBJ2-1	TRBD2	TGTGCCAGCAGCCCGGGGGGGCAAAATGAGCAGTTCTTC	CASSPGGQNEQFF
-	TRBV2	TRBJ2-7	-	TGTGCCTGGCCACGTGAGGACCACTCCTACGAGCAGTACTTC	CAWPREDHSYEQYF
many	TRBV11-3	TRBJ2-1	-	TGTGCCAGCAGCAAAGCCGGGACTTCGGACAATGAGCAGTTCTTC	CASSKAGTSDNEQFF
many	TRBV20-1	TRBJ1-2	-	TGCAGTGCTAGAGATTATGGCAAGAAGAACTATGGCTACACCTTC	CSARDYGKKNYGYTF
few	TRBV2	TRBJ1-3	-	TGTGCCAGCAGTGTTGGGGGGGCTGGTGTCGCCATATATTTT	CASSVGGAGVAIYF
many	TRBV20-1	TRBJ2-5	TRBD2	TGCAGTGCTTTCTCGGGGGGGGAGACCCAGTACTTC	CSAFSGGETQYF
many	TRBV28	TRBJ2-1	TRBD2	TGTGCCAGCAGAAAGACTAGCGGGGGGTATCGAATGATAGGGCAGTTCTTC	CASRKTSGGYRMIGQFF
many	TRBV7-2	TRBJ2-7	TRBD1	TGTGCCAGCAGCTTAGTTGGGGACAGGGCAGACGAGCAGTACTTC	CASSLVGDRADEQYF
many	TRBV7-2	TRBJ2-3	TRBD2	TGTGCCAGCAGCTTCCGGCGGGGGGGCAGTACAGATACGCAGTATTTT	CASSFRRGGSTDTQYF
many	TRBV3-1	TRBJ1-6	-	TGTGCCAGCAGCCAAGGGGCCGGGACTAAGTCACCCCTCCACTTT	CASSQGAGTKSPLHF
many	TRBV20-1	TRBJ1-6	-	TGCAGTGCCGTAGACAGTGCTTCACCCCTCCACTTT	CSAVDSASPLHF
many	TRBV3-1	TRBJ2-3	-	TGTGCCAGCAGCCAAGACTGGGGGGAGCAGTATTTT	CASSQDWGEQYF
many	TRBV6-2/TRBV6-3	TRBJ2-5	-	TGTGCCAGCAGGGTGGGGGGGCGAGAGACCCAGTACTTC	CASRVGGRETQYF
few	TRBV3-1	TRBJ2-1	-	TGTGCCAGCAGCCAAGCCCAGGGCACCTACAATGAGCAGTTCTTC	CASSQAQGTYNEQFF
many	TRBV20-1	TRBJ2-3	TRBD2	TGCAGTGCTAGAGATCCGGGTAGCGGGGGGGCCGCGGATACGCAGTATTTT	CSARDPGSGGAADTQYF
many	TRBV5-1	TRBJ2-3	-	TGCGCCAGCAGCTTGGAGGGCTACACAGATACGCAGTATTTT	CASSLEGYTDTQYF
many	TRBV9	TRBJ1-6	-	TGTGCCAGCAGCGTAACCGTGGGTAATTCACCCCTCCACTTT	CASSVTVGNSPLHF
-	TRBV20-1	TRBJ1-5	-	TGCAGTGCTAGCGGGTCGACAGGAAATCAGCCCCAGCATTTT	CSASGSTGNQPQHF
-	TRBV5-1	TRBJ2-3	-	TGCGCCAGCAGCCCTGACAGGTCAGATACGCAGTATTTT	CASSPDRSDTQYF
many	TRBV25-1	TRBJ1-6	-	TGTGCCAGCGGACAACAACCGGGGTCACCCCTCCACTTT	CASGQQPGSPLHF
few	TRBV7-2	TRBJ2-3	TRBD2	TGTGCCAGCAGCTTGGCGGGGGGGTACACAGATACGCAGTATTTT	CASSLAGGYTDTQYF
many	TRBV12-3/TRBV12-4	TRBJ2-5	TRBD2	TGTGCCAGCAGTTTAAGGCCAGCGGGGGGGCCGGGGACCCAGTACTTC	CASSLRPAGGPGTQYF
many	TRBV12-3/TRBV12-4	TRBJ1-5	-	TGTGCCAGCACAGGAGTTTATAGCAATCAGCCCCAGCATTTT	CASTGVYSNQPQHF
many	TRBV12-3/TRBV12-4	TRBJ2-1	TRBD2	TGTGCCAGCGGACTAGCGGGGGGGAGAAATGAGCAGTTCTTC	CASGLAGGRNEQFF
many	TRBV20-1	TRBJ2-1	-	TGCAGTGCTAGAGATTATGCCTCGGGGGACAATGAGCAGTTCTTC	CSARDYASGDNEQFF
many	TRBV7-9	TRBJ2-2	-	TGTGCCAGCAGCTTATCCAGGACAGCGGGGACCGGGGAGCTGTTTTTT	CASSLSRTAGTGELFF
many	TRBV7-9	TRBJ2-5	TRBD2	TGTGCCAGCAGCCAGGATCCGGGGGGACAAGAGACCCAGTACTTC	CASSQDPGGQETQYF
many	TRBV20-1	TRBJ2-2	TRBD2	TGCAGTGCGTCGGGACTATTAAACACCGGGGAGCTGTTTTTT	CSASGLLNTGELFF
many	TRBV12-3/TRBV12-4	TRBJ2-7	TRBD1	TGTGCCAGCAGCCCCGAACCGGGACAGGGGAACTACGAGCAGTACTTC	CASSPEPGQGNYEQYF
many	TRBV7-2	TRBJ1-5	-	TGTGCCAGCAGCTCGGGTGGGGAGCCCCAGCATTTT	CASSSGGEPQHF
many	TRBV27	TRBJ1-1	-	TGTGCCAGCAGTCCCTGGACCCTAGCGTACACTGAAGCTTTCTTT	CASSPWTLAYTEAFF
many	TRBV12-3/TRBV12-4	TRBJ2-3	-	TGTGCCAGCGCCTCGTCTGGAGATACGCAGTATTTT	CASASSGDTQYF
many	TRBV7-2	TRBJ2-1	-	TGTGCCAGCAGCTTAGGCGGGGAGGTGGAGCAGTTCTTC	CASSLGGEVEQFF
many	TRBV7-2	TRBJ2-1	TRBD1	TGTGCCAGCAGTCGACAGGGGGCAATCCAAGGGCAGTTCTTC	CASSRQGAIQGQFF
-	TRBV19	TRBJ1-2	-	TGTGCCAGTAACGATCCCTCGGGGGGCAGCTATGGCTACACCTTC	CASNDPSGGSYGYTF
many	TRBV5-1	TRBJ1-2	TRBD1	TGCGCCAGCAGCGCTCAGACAGGGAACTATGGCTACACCTTC	CASSAQTGNYGYTF
many	TRBV5-1	TRBJ2-1	TRBD1	TGCGCCAGCAGCAGGGACAGCAACAATGAGCAGTTCTTC	CASSRDSNNEQFF
many	TRBV28	TRBJ2-2	-	TGTGCCAGCAGTTCTCAGAACACCGGGGAGCTGTTTTTT	CASSSQNTGELFF
many	TRBV6-2/TRBV6-3	TRBJ2-3	-	TGTGCCAGCAGACTCAGCCTGGAAAGGACGCACACAGATACGCAGTATTTT	CASRLSLERTHTDTQYF
many	TRBV20-1	TRBJ2-3	TRBD2	TGCAGTGCCCTACACGGGGGGTTCGCAGATACGCAGTATTTT	CSALHGGFADTQYF
-	TRBV5-4	TRBJ2-5	-	TGTGCCAGCAGCTTGACACCGGAGACCCAGTACTTC	CASSLTPETQYF
many	TRBV28	TRBJ2-5	-	TGTGCCAGCAGTTTAATGCTGGAGACCCAGTACTTC	CASSLMLETQYF
many	TRBV4-3	TRBJ1-4	TRBD1	TGCGCCAGCAGCCGAACCTGGGACAGAACTAATGAAAAACTGTTTTTT	CASSRTWDRTNEKLFF
many	TRBV6-4	TRBJ1-5	-	TGTGCCAGCAGTGACTCTGGAAGGGCTAGCAATCAGCCCCAGCATTTT	CASSDSGRASNQPQHF
-	TRBV3-1	TRBJ2-1	-	TGTGCCAGCAGCCAAGGGGCGCGGAGCTCCTACAATGAGCAGTTCTTC	CASSQGARSSYNEQFF
many	TRBV12-3/TRBV12-4	TRBJ2-1	-	TGTGCCAGCAGTTTAGGCTACAATGAGCAGTTCTTC	CASSLGYNEQFF